This entry concerns a single T cell receptor (beta chain). The sample belongs to a study of OX40 agonist ivuxolimab in advanced cancers. Study information: Participants, approximately 81% male, averaged approximately 60 years of age, ranging from 23 to 79.

Data came from immunoSEQ multiplex PCR; TCRdb stores just in-frame clones and leaves some out. Here the sample spans approximately 13,000 clones, roughly nine tenths being singletons. CDR1 is LNHNV, CDR2 YYDKDF, per germline (reference sequence). The V end was cut by 0 bases, the J end by 3 bases, with 14 bases between. CDR3 length: 16 amino acids. The TCR was taken from an adult with an advanced solid tumor such as melanoma, head and neck, liver or kidney cancer. The input for sequencing was CD4+ or CD8+ T cells sorted from blood, taken in a trial of the OX40 agonist ivuxolimab. The chain combines TRBV15 with TRBJ1-2, with TRBD1 as a possible D gene (6 bases). The CDR3 DNA reads as TGTGCCACCAGCAGAGATCACGGGGGGCGGGACTATGGCTACACCTTC. This encodes CATSRDHGGRDYGYTF.